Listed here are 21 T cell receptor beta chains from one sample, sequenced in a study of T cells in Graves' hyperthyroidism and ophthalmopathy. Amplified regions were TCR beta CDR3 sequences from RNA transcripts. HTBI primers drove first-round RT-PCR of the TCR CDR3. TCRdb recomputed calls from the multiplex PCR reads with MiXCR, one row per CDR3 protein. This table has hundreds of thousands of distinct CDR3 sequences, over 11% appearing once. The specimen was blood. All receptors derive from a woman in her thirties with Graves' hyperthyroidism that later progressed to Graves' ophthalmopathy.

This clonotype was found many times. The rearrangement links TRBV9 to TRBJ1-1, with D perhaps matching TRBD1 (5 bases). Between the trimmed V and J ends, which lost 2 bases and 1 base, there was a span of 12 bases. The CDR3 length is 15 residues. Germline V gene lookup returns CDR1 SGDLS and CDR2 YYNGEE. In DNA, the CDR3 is TGTGCCAGCAGCGTCGTTTTTGGACAGAACACTGAAGCTTTCTTT. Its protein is CASSVVFGQNTEAFF.

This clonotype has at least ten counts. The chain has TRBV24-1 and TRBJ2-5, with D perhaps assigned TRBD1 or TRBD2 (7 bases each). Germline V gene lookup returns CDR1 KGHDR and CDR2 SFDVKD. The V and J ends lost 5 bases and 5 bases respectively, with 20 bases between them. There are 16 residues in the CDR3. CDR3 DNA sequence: TGTGCCACCAGTGGGAGCGGGACAGACGTCAGGGAGACCCAGTACTTC. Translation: CATSGSGTDVRETQYF.

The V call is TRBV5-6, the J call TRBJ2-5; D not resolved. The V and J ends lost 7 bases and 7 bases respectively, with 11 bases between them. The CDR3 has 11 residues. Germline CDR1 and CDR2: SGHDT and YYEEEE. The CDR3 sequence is CASGTLVTQYF. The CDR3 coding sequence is TGTGCCAGCGGAACCTTGGTGACCCAGTACTTC. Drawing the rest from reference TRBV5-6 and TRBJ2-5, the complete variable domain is DAGVTQSPTHLIKTRGQQVTLRCSPKSGHDTVSWYQQALGQGPQFIFQYYEEEERQRGNFPDRFSGHQFPNYSSELNVNALLLGDSALYLCASGTLVTQYFGPGTRLLVL.

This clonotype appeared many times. The CDR3 nucleotides read TGTGCCAGCAGCCCGGGACAGGGAAGGCTTGCAGTCGATTGGGAAGAGACCCAGTACTTC. It is translated as CASSPGQGRLAVDWEETQYF. This sequence joins TRBV12-3 or TRBV12-4 and TRBJ2-5; 9 bases are shared with TRBD1. The CDR3 consists of 20 residues. V was pared by 6 bases and J by 3 bases, with 23 bases of the junction left unmatched.

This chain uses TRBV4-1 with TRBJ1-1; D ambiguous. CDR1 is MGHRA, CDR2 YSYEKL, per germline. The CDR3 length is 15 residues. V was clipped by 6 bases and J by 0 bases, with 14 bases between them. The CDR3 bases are TGCGCCAGCAGACACACGGTGATGATGAACACTGAAGCTTTCTTT. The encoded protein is CASRHTVMMNTEAFF.

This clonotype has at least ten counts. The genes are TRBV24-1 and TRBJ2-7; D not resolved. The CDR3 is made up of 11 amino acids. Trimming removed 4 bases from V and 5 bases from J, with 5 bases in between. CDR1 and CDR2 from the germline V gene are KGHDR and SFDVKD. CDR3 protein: CATSDLNEQYF. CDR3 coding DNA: TGTGCCACCAGTGACCTCAACGAGCAGTACTTC.

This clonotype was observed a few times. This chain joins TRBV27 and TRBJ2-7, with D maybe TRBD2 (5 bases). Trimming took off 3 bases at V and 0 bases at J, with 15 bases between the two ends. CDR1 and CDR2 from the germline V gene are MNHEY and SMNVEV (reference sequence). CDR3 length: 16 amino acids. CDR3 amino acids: CASSLSDAGSSYEQYF. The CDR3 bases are TGTGCCAGCAGTTTGTCAGATGCGGGTAGCTCCTACGAGCAGTACTTC.

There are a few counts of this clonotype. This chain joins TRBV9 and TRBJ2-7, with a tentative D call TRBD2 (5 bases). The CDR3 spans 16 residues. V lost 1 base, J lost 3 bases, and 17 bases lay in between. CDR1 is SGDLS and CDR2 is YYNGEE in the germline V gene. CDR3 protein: CASSVFQRNSYYEQYF. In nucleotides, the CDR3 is TGTGCCAGCAGCGTATTCCAGCGGAATTCCTACTACGAGCAGTACTTC.

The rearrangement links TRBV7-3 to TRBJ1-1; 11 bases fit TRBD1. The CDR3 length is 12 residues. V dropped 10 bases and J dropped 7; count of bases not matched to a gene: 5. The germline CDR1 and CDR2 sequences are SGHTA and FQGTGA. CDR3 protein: CATEDRGLEAFF. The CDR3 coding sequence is TGTGCCACCGAGGACAGGGGGCTTGAAGCTTTCTTT.

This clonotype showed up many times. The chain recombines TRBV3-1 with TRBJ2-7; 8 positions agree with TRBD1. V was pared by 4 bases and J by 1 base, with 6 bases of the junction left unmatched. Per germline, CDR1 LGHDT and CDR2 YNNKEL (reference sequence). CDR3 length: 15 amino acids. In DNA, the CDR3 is TGTGCCAGCAGCCCTGCTCGGGACAGGTCCTACGAGCAGTACTTC. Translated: CASSPARDRSYEQYF.

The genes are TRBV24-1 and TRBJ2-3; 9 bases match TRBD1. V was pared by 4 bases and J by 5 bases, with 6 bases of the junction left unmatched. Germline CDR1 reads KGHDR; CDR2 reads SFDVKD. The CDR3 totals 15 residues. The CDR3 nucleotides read TGTGCCACCAGTGACGCGGGACAGGGTATAGATACGCAGTATTTT. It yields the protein CATSDAGQGIDTQYF.

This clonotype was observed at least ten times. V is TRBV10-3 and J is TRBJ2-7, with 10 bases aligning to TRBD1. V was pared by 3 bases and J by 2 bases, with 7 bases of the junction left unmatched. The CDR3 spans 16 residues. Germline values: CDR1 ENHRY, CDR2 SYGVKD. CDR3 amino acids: CAISDKFDRGPYEQYF. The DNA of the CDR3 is TGTGCCATCAGTGATAAGTTCGACAGGGGGCCCTACGAGCAGTACTTC.

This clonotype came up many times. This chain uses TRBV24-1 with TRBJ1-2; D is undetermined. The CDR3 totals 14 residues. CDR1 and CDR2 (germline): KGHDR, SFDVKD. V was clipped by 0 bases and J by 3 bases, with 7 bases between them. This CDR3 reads CATSDLNRDYGYTF. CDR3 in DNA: TGTGCCACCAGTGATTTGAATAGGGACTATGGCTACACCTTC.

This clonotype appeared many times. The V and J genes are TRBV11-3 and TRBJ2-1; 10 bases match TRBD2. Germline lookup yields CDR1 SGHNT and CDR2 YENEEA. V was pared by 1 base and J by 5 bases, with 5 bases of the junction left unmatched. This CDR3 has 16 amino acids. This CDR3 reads CASSLATSGADNEQFF. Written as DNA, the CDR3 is TGTGCCAGCAGCTTAGCTACTAGCGGGGCCGACAATGAGCAGTTCTTC.

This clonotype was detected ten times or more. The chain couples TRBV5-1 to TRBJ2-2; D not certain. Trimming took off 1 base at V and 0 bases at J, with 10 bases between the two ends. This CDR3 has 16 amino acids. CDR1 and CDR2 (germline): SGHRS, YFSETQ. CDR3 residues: CASSLSGSTNTGELFF. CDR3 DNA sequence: TGCGCCAGCAGCTTGTCTGGCAGCACGAACACCGGGGAGCTGTTTTTT.

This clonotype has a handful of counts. The CDR3 bases are TGTGCCAGTAGTACCACCCCCCATGAGCAGTTCTTC. Amino acids: CASSTTPHEQFF. The rearrangement links TRBV19 to TRBJ2-1; D not certain. The CDR3 is made up of 12 amino acids. CDR1 LNHDA and CDR2 SQIVND come from the germline V gene (reference sequence). Deletions cut 4 bases from V and 8 bases from J, with 9 bases between.

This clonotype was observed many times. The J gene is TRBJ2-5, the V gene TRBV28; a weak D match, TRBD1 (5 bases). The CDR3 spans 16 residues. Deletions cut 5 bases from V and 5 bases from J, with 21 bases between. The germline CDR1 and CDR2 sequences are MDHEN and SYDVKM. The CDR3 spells CASSGQEAAAGETQYF. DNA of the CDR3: TGTGCCAGCAGTGGACAAGAGGCGGCGGCCGGGGAGACCCAGTACTTC.

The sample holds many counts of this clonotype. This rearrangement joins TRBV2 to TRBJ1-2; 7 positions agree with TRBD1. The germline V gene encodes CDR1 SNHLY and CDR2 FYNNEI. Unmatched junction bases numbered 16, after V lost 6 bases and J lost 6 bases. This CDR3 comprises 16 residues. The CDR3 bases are TGTGCCAGCAGCCCCCCCCGGGACAGTAAATGGGATGGCTACACCTTC. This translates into CASSPPRDSKWDGYTF.

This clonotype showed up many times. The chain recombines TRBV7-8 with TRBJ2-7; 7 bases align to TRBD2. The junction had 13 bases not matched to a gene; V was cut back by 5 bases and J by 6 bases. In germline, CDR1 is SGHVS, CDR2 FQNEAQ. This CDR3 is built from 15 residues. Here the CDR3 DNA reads TGTGCCAGCAGCCGACCGAGGAGAGGGAGGGGCGAGCAGTACTTC. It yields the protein CASSRPRRGRGEQYF.

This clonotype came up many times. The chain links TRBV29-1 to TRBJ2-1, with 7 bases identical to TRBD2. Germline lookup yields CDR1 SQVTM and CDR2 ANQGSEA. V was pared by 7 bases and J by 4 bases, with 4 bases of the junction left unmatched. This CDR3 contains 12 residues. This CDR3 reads CSGGGDYNEQFF. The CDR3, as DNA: TGCAGCGGTGGGGGGGATTACAATGAGCAGTTCTTC.

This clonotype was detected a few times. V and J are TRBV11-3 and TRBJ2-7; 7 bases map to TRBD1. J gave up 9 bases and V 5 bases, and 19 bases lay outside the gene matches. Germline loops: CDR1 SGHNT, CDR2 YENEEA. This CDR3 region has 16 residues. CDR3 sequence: CASSLKPKDRVRGQYF. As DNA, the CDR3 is TGTGCCAGCAGCCTAAAACCCAAAGACAGGGTGAGGGGGCAGTACTTC. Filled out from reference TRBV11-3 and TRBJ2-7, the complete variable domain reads EAGVVQSPRYKIIEKKQPVAFWCNPISGHNTLYWYLQNLGQGPELLIRYENEEAVDDSQLPKDRFSAERLKGVDSTLKIQPAELGDSAVYLCASSLKPKDRVRGQYFGPGTRLTVT.